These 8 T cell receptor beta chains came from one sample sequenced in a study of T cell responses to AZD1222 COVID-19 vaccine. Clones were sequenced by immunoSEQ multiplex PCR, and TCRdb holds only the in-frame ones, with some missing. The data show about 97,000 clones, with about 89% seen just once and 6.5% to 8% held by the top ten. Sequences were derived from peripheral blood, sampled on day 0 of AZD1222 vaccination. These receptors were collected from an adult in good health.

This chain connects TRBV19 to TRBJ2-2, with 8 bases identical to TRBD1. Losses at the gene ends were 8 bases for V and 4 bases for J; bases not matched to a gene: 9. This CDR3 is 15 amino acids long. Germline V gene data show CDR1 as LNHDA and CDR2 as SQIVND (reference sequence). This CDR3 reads CASRTQGGITGELFF. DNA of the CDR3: TGTGCCAGTCGGACACAGGGGGGCATCACCGGGGAGCTGTTTTTT.

Here the CDR3 DNA reads TGTGCCACCAGTGTAGTGGACAGGGGTTACAATGAGCAGTTCTTC. This encodes CATSVVDRGYNEQFF. The V call is TRBV24-1, the J call TRBJ2-1, with TRBD1 identical over 9 bases. Germline V lookup: CDR1 KGHDR, CDR2 SFDVKD. V trimming: 5 bases; J trimming: 4 bases; junction bases outside the gene matches: 5. The CDR3 is made up of 15 amino acids.

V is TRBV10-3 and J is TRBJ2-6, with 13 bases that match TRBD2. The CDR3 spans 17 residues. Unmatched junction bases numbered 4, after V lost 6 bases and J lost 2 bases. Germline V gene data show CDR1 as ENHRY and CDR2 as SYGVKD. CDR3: CAISETSGGPGANVLTF. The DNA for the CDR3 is TGTGCCATCAGCGAGACTAGCGGGGGGCCTGGGGCCAACGTCCTGACTTTC.

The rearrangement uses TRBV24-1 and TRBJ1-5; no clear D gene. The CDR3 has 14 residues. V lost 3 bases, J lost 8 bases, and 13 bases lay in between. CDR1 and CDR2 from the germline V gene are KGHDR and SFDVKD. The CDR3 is CATSDRTGWEPQHF. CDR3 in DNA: TGTGCCACCAGTGATAGGACGGGGTGGGAGCCCCAGCATTTT.

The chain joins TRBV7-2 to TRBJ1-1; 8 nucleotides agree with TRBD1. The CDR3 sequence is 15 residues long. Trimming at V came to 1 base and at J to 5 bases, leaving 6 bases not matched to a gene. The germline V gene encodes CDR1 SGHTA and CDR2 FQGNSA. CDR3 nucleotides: TGTGCCAGCAGCTTAGGGGGCAGGGGGCAGACTGAAGCTTTCTTT. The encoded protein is CASSLGGRGQTEAFF.

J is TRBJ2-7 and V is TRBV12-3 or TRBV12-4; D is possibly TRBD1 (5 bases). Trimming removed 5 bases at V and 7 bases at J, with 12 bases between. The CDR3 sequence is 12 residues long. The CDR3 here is CASSRPQGEQYF. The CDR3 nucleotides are TGTGCCAGCAGTAGGCCTCAGGGTGAGCAGTACTTC.

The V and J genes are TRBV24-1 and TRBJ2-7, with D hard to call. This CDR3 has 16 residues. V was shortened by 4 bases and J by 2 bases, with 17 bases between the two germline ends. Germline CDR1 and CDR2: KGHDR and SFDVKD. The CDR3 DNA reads TGTGCCACCAGTGAACCCCGGCGGACGGTCACCTACGAGCAGTACTTC. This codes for CATSEPRRTVTYEQYF.

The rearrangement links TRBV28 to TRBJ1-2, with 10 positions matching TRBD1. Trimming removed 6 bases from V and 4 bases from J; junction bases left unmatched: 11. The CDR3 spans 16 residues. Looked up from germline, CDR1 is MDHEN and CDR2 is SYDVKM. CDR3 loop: CASSRQGARVGYGYTF. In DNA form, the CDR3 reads TGTGCCAGCAGCCGACAGGGGGCGCGGGTCGGCTATGGCTACACCTTC.